A selection of T cell receptor beta chains follows, all from one sample in a study of control samples from healthy donors and cancer patients. Some clones are missing from TCRdb's copy, which holds only in-frame ones; the method was immunoSEQ multiplex PCR. The sample carries 90,000 to 100,000 clones, around 84% recorded once. The specimen sequenced was PBMCs. Receptor source: a man in his 70s with lung cancer. The CDR3 runs from the conserved cysteine through the conserved F or W. D genes are given only for firm matches. Rows give clone size only sometimes, using once, few, many, or a class for an expanded clone.

V,D,J,size,DNA,CDR3
TRBV7-9,-,TRBJ2-7,-,TGTGCCAGCAGCTTAAAAAGTAACTCCTACGAGCAGTACTTC,CASSLKSNSYEQYF
TRBV7-9,-,TRBJ1-6,-,TGTGCCAGCAGCGCGGGCCCCGGGGGGAATTCACCCCTCCACTTT,CASSAGPGGNSPLHF
TRBV7-3,-,TRBJ2-2,-,TGTGCCAGCAGCATGCAGCCCGGGACGACCCTCGGCGGCGGGGAGCTGTTTTTT,CASSMQPGTTLGGGELFF
TRBV2,TRBD1,TRBJ2-2,-,TGTGCCAGCAATAGGGACAGGGGCACCGGGGAGCTGTTTTTT,CASNRDRGTGELFF
TRBV9,TRBD1,TRBJ2-2,many,TGTGCCAGCAGCGCTCAGCCGGGGACAGGGAACACCGGGGAGCTGTTTTTT,CASSAQPGTGNTGELFF
TRBV6-2/TRBV6-3,TRBD1,TRBJ1-1,-,TGTGCCAGCAGTCGGGACAGGCCCTTGATAAAGGGCACTGAAGCTTTCTTT,CASSRDRPLIKGTEAFF
TRBV4-3,-,TRBJ1-1,few,TGCGCCAGCAGCCAAGTCTCGGGGCGCGGTGAAGCTTTCTTT,CASSQVSGRGEAFF
TRBV24-1,-,TRBJ2-5,-,TGTGCCACCTCGGGCCCTTCGGAGACCCAGTACTTC,CATSGPSETQYF
TRBV11-2,-,TRBJ2-7,-,TGTGCCAGCCATAACCGTGGGGCTGGAGAGCAGTACTTC,CASHNRGAGEQYF
TRBV5-1,-,TRBJ1-6,few,TGCGCCAGCAGCGGGACGGTCGGGCGAACTAATAATTCACCCCTCCACTTT,CASSGTVGRTNNSPLHF
TRBV15,-,TRBJ2-7,-,TGTGCCACCAGCAGAGAGCCCTACGAGCAGTACTTC,CATSREPYEQYF
TRBV3-1/TRBV3-2,TRBD2,TRBJ2-2,once,TGTGCCAGCAGCGTAAGAGGGGGACTAGCGTACACCGGGGAGCTGTTTTTT,CASSVRGGLAYTGELFF
TRBV9,TRBD2,TRBJ2-5,-,TGTGCCAGCAGCTCGGGACTAGCGGGGGGCCCAGAGACCCAGTACTTC,CASSSGLAGGPETQYF
TRBV4-1,TRBD1,TRBJ1-4,-,TGCGCCAGCAGCCTTTACAGGGGGGGTGGAGAAAAACTGTTTTTT,CASSLYRGGGEKLFF
TRBV28,-,TRBJ1-2,-,TGTGCCAGCAGTTTGCTATCGGGGGGGCGGGATGGCTACACCTTC,CASSLLSGGRDGYTF
TRBV30,-,TRBJ1-1,-,TGTGCCTGGACGTTACAGGCGAACACTGAAGCTTTCTTT,CAWTLQANTEAFF
TRBV29-1,-,TRBJ2-7,-,TGCAGCGTTGATAGTGGGATACTTGACGAGCAGTACTTC,CSVDSGILDEQYF
TRBV7-9,-,TRBJ1-5,-,TGTGCCAGCAGCTCGGAGACAGCGGGCAATCAGCCCCAGCATTTT,CASSSETAGNQPQHF
TRBV7-2,-,TRBJ1-5,-,TGTGCCAGCAGCTTAGGCCAGGTCAGCAATCAGCCCCAGCATTTT,CASSLGQVSNQPQHF
TRBV6-5,-,TRBJ1-4,-,TGTGCCAGCAGGGAGGGGATTAATGAAAAACTGTTTTTT,CASREGINEKLFF
TRBV7-3,TRBD1,TRBJ2-2,-,TGTGCCAGCAGCTCTAGACAGGGGGCGGAGACCGGGGAGCTGTTTTTT,CASSSRQGAETGELFF
TRBV11-2,TRBD1,TRBJ1-5,once,TGTGCCAGCAGCCAGGGACAGTCTTTCAATCAGCCCCAGCATTTT,CASSQGQSFNQPQHF
TRBV30,TRBD2,TRBJ2-7,-,TGTGCCTGGAAGCGGGGGGCGCCAATGGACGAGCAGTACTTC,CAWKRGAPMDEQYF
TRBV27,TRBD1,TRBJ1-2,-,TGTGCCAGCAGTTCCCAGACAGGGATGTACTATGGCTACACCTTC,CASSSQTGMYYGYTF
TRBV6-5,-,TRBJ1-2,-,TGTGCCAGCAGTTACCTTCTCGGGCCTTATGGCTACACCTTC,CASSYLLGPYGYTF
TRBV28,-,TRBJ1-1,-,TGTGCCAGCAGTTTATGGGACCTGAACACTGAAGCTTTCTTT,CASSLWDLNTEAFF
TRBV10-3,-,TRBJ1-1,-,TGTGCCATCAAGGTGGGTGGCGGGGAGAGTGCTGAAGCTTTCTTT,CAIKVGGGESAEAFF
TRBV24-1,-,TRBJ2-2,few,TGTGCCACCAGTGATTTTCTTGGTAGAGGAGGAGCCGGGGAGCTGTTTTTT,CATSDFLGRGGAGELFF
TRBV27,-,TRBJ2-7,-,TGTGCCAGCAGTTCTGGACTGCTCGGCTACGAGCAGTACTTC,CASSSGLLGYEQYF